The rows below give T cell receptor beta chains drawn from one sample of a study of cytomegalovirus exposure and HLA in healthy donors. Libraries were prepared by immunoSEQ multiplex PCR; TCRdb keeps only in-frame clonotypes and omits some of them. The sample consists of roughly 110,000 clones, roughly 70% of them appearing once. Material: PBMCs. These TCRs come from a young man in good health and CMV-seropositive. Both conserved end residues are part of each CDR3. Rows may omit the clone size; those that give it use once, few, many or a size class.

>TRBV18|TRBJ1-1|NA
CATTGESTEAFF
>TRBV5-6|TRBJ2-7|NA
CASSSGPGRGAYEQYF
>TRBV28|TRBJ2-2|NA
CASSPRTAPGELFF
>TRBV2|TRBJ2-7|NA
CARGQDPHEQYF
>TRBV4-1|TRBJ2-1|NA
CASSHGLAGGNSYNEQFF
>TRBV28|TRBJ1-5|NA
CASSPRLNFLGGQPQHF
>TRBV5-1|TRBJ2-7|NA
CASSPGPVSYEQYF
>TRBV7-6|TRBJ1-2|NA
CASSFGGYGYTF
>TRBV15|TRBJ2-3|NA
CATSEWERGDTQYF
>TRBV5-4|TRBJ2-1|NA
CASSSVDRGPYNEQFF
>TRBV5-6|TRBJ1-5|NA
CASSLRQGSAMTQHF
>TRBV5-6|TRBJ1-1|once
CASSLVGGNTEAFF
>TRBV6-1|TRBJ1-1|NA
CASSTLTGEAEAFF
>TRBV6-5|TRBJ1-2|NA
CASGRQGSNYGYTF
>TRBV7-9|TRBJ2-3|few
CASSQGHDTDTQYF
>TRBV6-1|TRBJ2-7|NA
CASSEGQGSYEQYF
>TRBV4-1|TRBJ2-7|NA
CASSQDQGTSYEQYF
>TRBV19|TRBJ2-5|once
CASSIDGEETQYF
>TRBV5-1|TRBJ2-5|NA
CASSLGSLAGGETQYF
>TRBV9|TRBJ2-1|NA
CASSAHRDSAYNEQFF
>TRBV2|TRBJ2-5|once
CASSGSSGYQETQYF
>TRBV13|TRBJ2-7|NA
CASSPRGSGYEQYF
>TRBV28|TRBJ1-1|NA
CASSLLGGSGMNTEAFF
>TRBV15|TRBJ2-7|NA
CATSRGGDRRYEQYF
>TRBV28|TRBJ1-5|NA
CASRPHRGQPQHF
>TRBV10-1|TRBJ2-2|NA
CASSVRGRDGELFF
>TRBV6-5|TRBJ1-4|NA
CASTTNGEDEKLFF
>TRBV5-1|TRBJ2-5|few
CASSLGTRGKETQYF
>TRBV6-6|TRBJ1-3|NA
CASSDRGPHSGNTIYF
>TRBV10-1|TRBJ1-1|NA
CASSPGRGMNTEAFF
>TRBV5-4|TRBJ2-7|NA
CASSLGTGYEQYF
>TRBV5-1|TRBJ2-5|few
CASSFLGGQETQYF
>TRBV2|TRBJ1-5|NA
CASSLQGPGNQPQHF
>TRBV6-5|TRBJ1-1|NA
CASRRVEGWTEAFF